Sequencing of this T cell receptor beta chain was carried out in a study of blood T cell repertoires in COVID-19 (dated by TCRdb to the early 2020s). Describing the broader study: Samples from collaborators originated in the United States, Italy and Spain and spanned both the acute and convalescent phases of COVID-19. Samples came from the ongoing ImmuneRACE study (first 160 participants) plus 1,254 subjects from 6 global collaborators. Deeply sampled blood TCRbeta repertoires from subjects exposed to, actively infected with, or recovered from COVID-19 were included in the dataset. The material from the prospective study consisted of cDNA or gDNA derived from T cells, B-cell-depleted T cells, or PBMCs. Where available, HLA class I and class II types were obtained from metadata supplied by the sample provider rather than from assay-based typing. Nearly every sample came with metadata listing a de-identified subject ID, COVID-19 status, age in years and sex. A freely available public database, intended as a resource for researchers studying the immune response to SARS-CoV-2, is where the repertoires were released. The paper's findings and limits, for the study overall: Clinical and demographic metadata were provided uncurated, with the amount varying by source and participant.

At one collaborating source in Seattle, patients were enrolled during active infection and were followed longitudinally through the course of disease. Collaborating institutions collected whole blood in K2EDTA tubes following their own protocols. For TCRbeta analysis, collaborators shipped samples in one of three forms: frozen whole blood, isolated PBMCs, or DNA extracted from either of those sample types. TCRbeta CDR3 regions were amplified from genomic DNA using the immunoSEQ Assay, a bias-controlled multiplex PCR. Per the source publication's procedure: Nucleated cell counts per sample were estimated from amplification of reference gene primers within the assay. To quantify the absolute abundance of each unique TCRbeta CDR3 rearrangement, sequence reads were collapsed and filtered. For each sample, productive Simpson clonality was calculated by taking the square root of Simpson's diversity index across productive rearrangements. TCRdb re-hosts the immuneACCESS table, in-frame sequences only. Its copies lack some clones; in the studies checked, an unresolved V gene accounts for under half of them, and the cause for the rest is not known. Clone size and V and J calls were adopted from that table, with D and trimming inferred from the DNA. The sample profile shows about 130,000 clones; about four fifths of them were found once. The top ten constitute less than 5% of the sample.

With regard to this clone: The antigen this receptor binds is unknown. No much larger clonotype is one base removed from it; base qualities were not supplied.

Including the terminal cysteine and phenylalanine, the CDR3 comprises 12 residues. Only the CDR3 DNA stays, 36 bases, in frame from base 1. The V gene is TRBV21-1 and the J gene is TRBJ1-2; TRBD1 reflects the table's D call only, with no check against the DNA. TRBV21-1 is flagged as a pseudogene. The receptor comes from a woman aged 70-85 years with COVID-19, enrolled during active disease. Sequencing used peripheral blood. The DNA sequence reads TGTGCCAGCAGCATCCCAGGCCGTGGCTACACCTTC. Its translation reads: CASSIPGRGYTF.